The entry below gives a single T cell receptor beta chain sequence along with its context. Its specificity is not known. Despite likely unrecorded immune exposures, the donors were nominally healthy at the time of sampling. The CDR3 length is 15 residues. CDR1 is SGHAT and CDR2 is FQNNGV in the germline V gene. J was trimmed by 4 bases and V by 5 bases; bases with no gene match: 5. Use of 60 Vbeta and 13 Jbeta primers characterized the PCR. Only in-frame clones appear in the TCRdb table, and some are missing; sequencing was by immunoSEQ multiplex PCR. The sample contains fewer than 200,000 clones, more than 65% of which appear only once. This record belongs to a study of cytomegalovirus exposure and HLA in healthy donors. Looking at the study overall: The approximately 120 million unique TCR beta sequences, from around 200 million T cells, were found by an earlier analysis.

Overall study findings and caveats: A missense DCLRE1C variant was associated with V- and J-gene trimming of TCR beta chains in a later analysis, and an independent cohort replicated the association. What a later analysis showed was that several of the most significant clusters appeared linked to common viral pathogens.

This TCR derives from a man in his forties in good health and CMV-seropositive. The material sequenced was PBMCs. The chain is built from TRBV11-2 and TRBJ2-1, with 10 bases aligning to TRBD1. CDR3 sequence: CASSQDRGGYNEQFF. The DNA of the CDR3 is TGTGCCAGCAGCCAGGACAGGGGGGGATACAATGAGCAGTTCTTC.